This T cell receptor beta chain derives from a study of CD8+ T cells in alopecia areata. Across the whole study: Those treated were given oral tofacitinib at 5 to 10 mg twice daily.

This CDR3 is built from 15 residues. Trimming took off 4 bases at V and 6 bases at J, with 18 bases between the two ends. Germline loops: CDR1 SGDLS, CDR2 YYNGEE. Sequencing relied on a cDNA template that was reverse transcribed from extracted RNA. The method was immunoSEQ multiplex PCR; TCRdb's version includes in-frame clones alone and lacks a portion of them. The sample consists of about 180,000 clones, around 63% of them appearing once. Sampling of alopecia areata patients yielded lesional scalp punch biopsies as well as peripheral blood. Researchers picked out CD4+ and CD8+ T cells from PBMCs by sorting. This clone was found once.

The rearrangement uses TRBV9 and TRBJ2-3, with D maybe TRBD1 (6 bases). The sequenced sample was CD4+ T cells sorted from blood, obtained at week 0. The sequence was obtained from a human donor with alopecia areata. The CDR3 spells CASSFQDSGWDTQYF. The CDR3 DNA sequence: TGTGCCAGCAGCTTCCAGGACAGCGGTTGGGATACGCAGTATTTT.